This T cell receptor beta chain derives from a study of PD-1 blockade in classical Hodgkin lymphoma. Time point: cycle 4 day 1 (C4D1), after 6 weeks of nivolumab. Patients all relapsed after autologous stem cell transplantation, and there was variation in brentuximab vedotin exposure. This clone was counted a single time. Its target is not known. Produced via immunoSEQ multiplex PCR; TCRdb's table is partial and in-frame only. The sample carries some 90,000 clones, more than 70% recorded once. General study findings and limits: Significantly greater TCR diversity emerged by C4D1 in CD4+ cells but not CD8+ cells.

This CDR3 comprises 15 residues. The germline CDR1 and CDR2 sequences are SGHRS and YFSETQ. Trimming cost V 1 base and J 1 base, with 11 bases left between them. V gene TRBV5-1 combines with J gene TRBJ1-1, with D uncertain. This sequence originates from a human donor with classical Hodgkin lymphoma. The sample in question was peripheral blood mononuclear cells (PBMCs), obtained before the fourth cycle of nivolumab. The CDR3 region is CASSLLPGWNTEAFF. The CDR3 DNA reads as TGCGCCAGCAGCTTGCTACCGGGGTGGAACACTGAAGCTTTCTTT.